The rows below give T cell receptor beta chains drawn from one sample of a study of T cell responses to AZD1222 COVID-19 vaccine. Profiled with immunoSEQ multiplex PCR; TCRdb holds only in-frame clones, not every one. Of fewer than 110,000 clones in the sample, roughly 86% are singletons; the top ten hold about 10%. Sequenced here: peripheral blood, sampled 28 days after the second AZD1222 dose. The receptors derive from an adult who received the AZD1222 COVID-19 vaccine. Each CDR3 is given with its conserved first and last residue. The order of the fields is clone size, V gene, J gene, D gene, CDR3 DNA, CDR3 protein. D genes are given only for firm matches. Clone sizes are given selectively: once, few, many, or a class where the clone is expanded.

-	TRBV2	TRBJ2-1	TRBD2	TGTGCCAGCAGTGAAGGGTCTAGCGGGAGTTATGAGCAGTTCTTC	CASSEGSSGSYEQFF
-	TRBV5-1	TRBJ2-7	TRBD2	TGCGCCAGCAGCCGCGCAGGCGGGGGAGACGAGCAGTACTTC	CASSRAGGGDEQYF
-	TRBV19	TRBJ1-1	-	TGTGCCAGTAGTATCGCAGGGCCCCACACTGAAGCTTTCTTT	CASSIAGPHTEAFF
-	TRBV19	TRBJ1-1	-	TGTGCCAGTAGCGCCAGACCGGCGGGGCGGGACACTGAAGCTTTCTTT	CASSARPAGRDTEAFF
-	TRBV6-5	TRBJ2-3	-	TGTGCCAGCAGTTACAGGGGAGCTTCGGGCACAGATACGCAGTATTTT	CASSYRGASGTDTQYF
-	TRBV6-4	TRBJ2-2	TRBD2	TGTGCCAGCAGTAAACTAGCGGTGAACACCGGGGAGCTGTTTTTT	CASSKLAVNTGELFF
once	TRBV6-2/TRBV6-3	TRBJ2-1	TRBD2	TGTGCCAGCAGTCCCGGGACTAGCGGAAGAGCCTACAATGAGCAGTTCTTC	CASSPGTSGRAYNEQFF
-	TRBV4-1	TRBJ1-1	-	TGCGCCAGCAGCCAAGTTTTTGCCCGAGCAAAGAACACTGAAGCTTTCTTT	CASSQVFARAKNTEAFF
-	TRBV5-4	TRBJ1-4	-	TGTGCCAGCAGCCGAGGGGGTGCAACTAATGAAAAACTGTTTTTT	CASSRGGATNEKLFF
-	TRBV6-5	TRBJ1-3	-	TGTGCCAGCAGTAGGAACTTGGTCTCTGGAAACACCATATATTTT	CASSRNLVSGNTIYF
-	TRBV19	TRBJ1-1	-	TGTGCCAGTATGCTCTGGGACACTGAAGCTTTCTTT	CASMLWDTEAFF
-	TRBV7-8	TRBJ2-3	TRBD2	TGTGCCAGCAGCTCTAGAAGGGGTCTAGCGGGGGGACCCGGTACGCAGTATTTT	CASSSRRGLAGGPGTQYF
-	TRBV19	TRBJ2-3	-	TGTGCCAGTAAACGCCAGGGGCGCGGGGGCACAGATACGCAGTATTTT	CASKRQGRGGTDTQYF
-	TRBV5-1	TRBJ2-1	TRBD2	TGCGCCAGCAGCGGCGGGACTAGCGGGAGGCCCTACAATGAGCAGTTCTTC	CASSGGTSGRPYNEQFF
-	TRBV6-2/TRBV6-3	TRBJ1-1	-	TGTGCCAGCAGTTACAAGGGGGGTGCGGGGGACACTGAAGCTTTCTTT	CASSYKGGAGDTEAFF
once	TRBV7-9	TRBJ1-2	-	TGTGCCAGTGAACAGGGAGCTAACTATGGCTACACCTTC	CASEQGANYGYTF
-	TRBV18	TRBJ1-1	-	TGTGCCAGCTCACCTCCGGGACGAAACACTGAAGCTTTCTTT	CASSPPGRNTEAFF
-	TRBV25-1	TRBJ2-7	TRBD1	TGTGCCAGCAGTGTAGGACAGGGGGCCTACGAGCAGTACTTC	CASSVGQGAYEQYF
once	TRBV4-2	TRBJ1-2	TRBD1	TGTGCCAGCAGCCAAAGAATGGAGGGGGCGAGCGGCTACACCTTC	CASSQRMEGASGYTF
-	TRBV18	TRBJ1-4	TRBD1	TGTGCCAGCTCACACTCGGACAGGATAACTAATGAAAAACTGTTTTTT	CASSHSDRITNEKLFF
-	TRBV27	TRBJ2-6	TRBD1	TGTGCCAGCAGTTCATTCCGGGACAGCTCTGGGGCCAACGTCCTGACTTTC	CASSSFRDSSGANVLTF
-	TRBV11-1	TRBJ2-5	-	TGTGCCAGCAGACCTCCCGGGTCCCCAGGTCAGACCCAGTACTTC	CASRPPGSPGQTQYF
-	TRBV3-1/TRBV3-2	TRBJ1-1	-	TGTGCCAGCAGCCGGGATCAGGGCCGGGTCTACACTGAAGCTTTCTTT	CASSRDQGRVYTEAFF
-	TRBV12-3/TRBV12-4	TRBJ1-5	TRBD1	TGTGCCAGCAGGGGGACAGTCAATCAGCCCCAGCATTTT	CASRGTVNQPQHF
-	TRBV6-5	TRBJ1-4	-	TGTGCCAGCAGTTTTAATGAAAAACTGTTTTTT	CASSFNEKLFF
-	TRBV7-2	TRBJ2-7	TRBD2	TGTGCCAGCAGCACCATCTCTGGCGGGGGGGCCTACGAGCAGTACTTC	CASSTISGGGAYEQYF
-	TRBV28	TRBJ2-3	-	TGTGCCAGCAGTTACGGGACTTCAGATACGCAGTATTTT	CASSYGTSDTQYF
-	TRBV15	TRBJ1-3	-	TGTGCCACCAGCAGAGGGGGGGGAGACTCTGGAAACACCATATATTTT	CATSRGGGDSGNTIYF
-	TRBV2	TRBJ1-5	-	TGTGCCAGCAGTAGACAATCTAGCAATCAGCCCCAGCATTTT	CASSRQSSNQPQHF
-	TRBV4-1	TRBJ2-7	-	TGCGCCAGCAGCCAAGATCCACGGGGTCGCGAGCAGTACTTC	CASSQDPRGREQYF
-	TRBV12-3/TRBV12-4	TRBJ2-1	-	TGTGCCAGCAGACACGACGCCTACAATGAGCAGTTCTTC	CASRHDAYNEQFF
-	TRBV5-5	TRBJ1-4	-	TGTGCCAGCAGCTTAAGAGGAGGTGAAAAACTGTTTTTT	CASSLRGGEKLFF
few	TRBV6-5	TRBJ2-7	-	TGTGCCAGCAGTTACCCGGGACGGCGCGAGCAGTACTTC	CASSYPGRREQYF
-	TRBV19	TRBJ2-7	-	TGTGCCAGTAGTCCCCCGGACCGGCTTTTGTCGGGGCAGTACTTC	CASSPPDRLLSGQYF
-	TRBV7-8	TRBJ1-2	-	TGTGCCAGCAGCCTATCATTGGACTATGGCTACACCTTC	CASSLSLDYGYTF
-	TRBV6-5	TRBJ1-1	TRBD1	TGTGCCAGCAGTTCGGACAGGGGCGCGAACACTGAAGCTTTCTTT	CASSSDRGANTEAFF
-	TRBV4-2	TRBJ1-4	-	TGTGCCAGCAGCCAAGAAGGACCCGGGACGGAAAGTGAAAAACTGTTTTTT	CASSQEGPGTESEKLFF
few	TRBV9	TRBJ1-3	TRBD1	TGTGCCAGCAGCGACATGACAGGGGGATACTCTGGAAACACCATATATTTT	CASSDMTGGYSGNTIYF
-	TRBV7-2	TRBJ2-2	-	TGTGCCAGCAGAAACAGGGCTATCGGGGAGCTGTTTTTT	CASRNRAIGELFF